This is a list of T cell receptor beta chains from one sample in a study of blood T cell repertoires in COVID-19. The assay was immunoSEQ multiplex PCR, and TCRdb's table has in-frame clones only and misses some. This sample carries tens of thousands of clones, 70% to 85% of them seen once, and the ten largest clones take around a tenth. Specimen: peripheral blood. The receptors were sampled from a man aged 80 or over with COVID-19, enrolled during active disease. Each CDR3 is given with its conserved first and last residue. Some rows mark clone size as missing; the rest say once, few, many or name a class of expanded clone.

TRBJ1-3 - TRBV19 CASSPTGGASGNTIYF
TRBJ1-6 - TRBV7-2 CASSLGGQHNSPLHF
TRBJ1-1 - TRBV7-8 CASSPITEAFF
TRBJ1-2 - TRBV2 CASSLSGQGGGYTF
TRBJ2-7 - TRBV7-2 CASSPGTGGIEQYF
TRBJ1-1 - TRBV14 CASSRRQGVNTEAFF
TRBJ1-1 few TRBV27 CASQPGTGGMRNTEAFF
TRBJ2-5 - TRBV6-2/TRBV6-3 CASSYSFGLAGGETQYF
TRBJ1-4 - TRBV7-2 CASSPHGQGGTEKLFF
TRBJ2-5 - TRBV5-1 CASSSLEGEETQYF
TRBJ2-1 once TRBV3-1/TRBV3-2 CASSQKSGRYYNEQFF
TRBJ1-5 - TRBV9 CASSVSGIYQPQHF
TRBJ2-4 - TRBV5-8 CASSLGVRAKNIQYF
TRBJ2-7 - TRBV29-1 CSVWTGLEQYF
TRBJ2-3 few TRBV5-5 CASSLETITDTQYF
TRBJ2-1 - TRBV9 CASSVGTGGNEQFF
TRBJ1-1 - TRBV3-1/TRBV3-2 CASSPAGINTEAFF
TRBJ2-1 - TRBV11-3 CASSPGLAGDRTYNEQFF
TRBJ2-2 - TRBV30 CAWSRTSGSWTGELFF
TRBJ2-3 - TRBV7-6 CASSSQVPSSGYTDTQYF
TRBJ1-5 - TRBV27 CASSFNSFNQPQHF
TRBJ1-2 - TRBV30 CAWSVTGATGYTF
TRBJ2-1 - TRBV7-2 CASSLERLNEQFF
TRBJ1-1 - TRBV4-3 CASSQVGGTEAFF
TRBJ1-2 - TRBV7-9 CASSLSDNNYGYTF
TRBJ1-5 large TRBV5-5 CASSPRQGGNQPQHF
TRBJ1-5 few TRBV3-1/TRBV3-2 CASSQDSRTGGEQPQHF
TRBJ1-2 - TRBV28 CASSLNRGYDYGYTF
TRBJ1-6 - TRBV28 CASSPGDRENSPLHF
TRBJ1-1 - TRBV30 CALQGSNTEAFF
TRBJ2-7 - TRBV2 CASSEAGQRGAYEQYF
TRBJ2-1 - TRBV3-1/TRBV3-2 CASSQPGRGGEQFF
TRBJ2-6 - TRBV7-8 CASNSVPRTAGVLTF
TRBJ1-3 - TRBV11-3 CASSLEGGTGNTIYF
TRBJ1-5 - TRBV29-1 CSVAGVGGAGNQPQHF
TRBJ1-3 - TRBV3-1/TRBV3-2 CASRDPGGRNTIYF
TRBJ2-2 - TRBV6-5 CASKGSGNTGELFF
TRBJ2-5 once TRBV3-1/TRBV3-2 CASSLGTGQETQYF
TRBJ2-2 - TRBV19 CASSISWDRGAGELFF
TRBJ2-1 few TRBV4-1 CASSPQRLAGENEQFF
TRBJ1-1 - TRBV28 CASSPGGDYTEAFF
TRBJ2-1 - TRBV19 CASSIRTHALLRNEQFF
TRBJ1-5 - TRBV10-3 CAISESMGTGNQPQHF
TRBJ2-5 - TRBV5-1 CASSLKGAETQYF
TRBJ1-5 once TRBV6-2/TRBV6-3 CASSQGRRDGFPWGNQPQHF
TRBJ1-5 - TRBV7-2 CASSSTGFSNQPQHF
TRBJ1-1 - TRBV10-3 CAIIPAGTGDNTEAFF
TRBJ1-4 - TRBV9 CASSAGRVTNEKLFF
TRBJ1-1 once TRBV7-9 CASSLGREAFF
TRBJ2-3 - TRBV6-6 CASSYVGSGSADTQYF
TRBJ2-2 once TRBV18 CASSPRSGRAIGELFF
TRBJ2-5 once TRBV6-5 CASSYSTGRAETQYF
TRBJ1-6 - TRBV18 CASSSDSVPLHF
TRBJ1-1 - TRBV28 CASREIMTGDLNTEAFF
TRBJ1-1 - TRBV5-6 CASSPGTGRANTEAFF
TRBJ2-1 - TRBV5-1 CASSLPGTSGVNEQFF
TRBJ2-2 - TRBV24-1 CATSDRTVNTGELFF
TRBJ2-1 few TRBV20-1 CSVGGAGEQFF
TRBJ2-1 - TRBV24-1 CATSLSRTDKQFF
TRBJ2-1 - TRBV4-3 CASSRGIGAGGLF